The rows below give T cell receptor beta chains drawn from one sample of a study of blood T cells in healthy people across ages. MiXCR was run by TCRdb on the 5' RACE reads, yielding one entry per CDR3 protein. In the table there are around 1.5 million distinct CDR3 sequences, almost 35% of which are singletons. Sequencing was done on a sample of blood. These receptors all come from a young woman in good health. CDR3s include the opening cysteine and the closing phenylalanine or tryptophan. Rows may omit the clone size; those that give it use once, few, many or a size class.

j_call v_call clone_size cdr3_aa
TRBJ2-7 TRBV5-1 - CASSLGTPTGTKTYEQYF
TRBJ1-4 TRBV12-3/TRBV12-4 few CASSGTGSGEKLFF
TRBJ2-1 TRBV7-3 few CASSYGRPPMGEQFF
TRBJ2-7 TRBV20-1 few CSAPPYPSSYEQYF
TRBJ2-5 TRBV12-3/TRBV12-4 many CASSPVRGGETQYF
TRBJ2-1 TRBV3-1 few CASSQGTIPYNEQFF
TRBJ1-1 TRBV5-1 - CASSLPAGNTEAFF
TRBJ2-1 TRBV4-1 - CASSQFFGARDSKFF
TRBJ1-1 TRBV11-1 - CASSPLWDTEAFF
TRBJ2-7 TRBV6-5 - CASKGAGGKYEQYF
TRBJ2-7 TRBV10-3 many CAIGGSGGLYEQYF
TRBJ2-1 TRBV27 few CASSRELPNNEQFF
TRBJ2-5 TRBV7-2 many CASSLGVGQETQYF
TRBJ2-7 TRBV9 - CASSADRGWDEQYF
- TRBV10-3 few CAISESPGIDEQYF
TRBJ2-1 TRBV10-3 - CAVRTGYNEQFF
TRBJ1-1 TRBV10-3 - CAISESKGQWYEAFF
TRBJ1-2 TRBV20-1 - CSASDIGDGYTF
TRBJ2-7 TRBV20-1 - CSARAGSWYEQYF
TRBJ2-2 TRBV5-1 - CASSPGQGGAGELFF
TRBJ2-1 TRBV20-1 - CSATTRLAGDNEQFF
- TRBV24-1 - CATSEPGFSEQYF
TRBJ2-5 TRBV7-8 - CASSFLKIQETQYF
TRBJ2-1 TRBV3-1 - CASSQGGANEQFF
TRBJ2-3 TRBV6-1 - CASRGTSGASTDTQYF
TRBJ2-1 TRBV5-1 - CASSWGLAGGLYNEQFF
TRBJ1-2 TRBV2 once CASRAADKRYGYTF
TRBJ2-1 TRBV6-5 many CASSFPRGEQFF
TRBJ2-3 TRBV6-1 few CASSEETTDTQYF
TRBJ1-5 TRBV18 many CASSGGGTNGNQPQHF
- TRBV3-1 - CASSQDRLAGAGRETQYF
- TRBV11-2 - CTSSLDTDYWETQYF
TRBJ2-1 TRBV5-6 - CASSSGRRAGDEQFF
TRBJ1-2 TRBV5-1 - CASSWDRGRDGYTF
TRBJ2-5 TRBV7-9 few CASSYAQGSETQYF
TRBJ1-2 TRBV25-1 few CASSVTGVNYGYTF
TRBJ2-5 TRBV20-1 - CSANRDILQETQYF
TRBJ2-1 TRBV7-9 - CASSPSHGQGDYNEQFF
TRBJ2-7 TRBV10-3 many CAISEGRDEQYF